A single T cell receptor beta chain is shown here with its context. Its antigen is as yet unknown. These data are taken from a study of T cell responses to AZD1222 COVID-19 vaccine. Study-wide results and caveats: Vaccination with two AZD1222 doses was followed by a rise in Spike-specific TCR breadth and depth.

Libraries were prepared by immunoSEQ multiplex PCR; TCRdb keeps only in-frame clonotypes and omits some of them. The data show about 150,000 clones, more than 70% seen once. Trimming removed 5 bases at V and 6 bases at J, with 10 bases between. Germline V CDR1 and CDR2: LNHNV, YYDKDF (reference sequence). The CDR3 runs to 13 residues. Investigators merged groups given second doses at roughly 4 or roughly 12 weeks. This chain links TRBV15 with TRBJ2-2; D ambiguous. This sequence was found in an adult who received the AZD1222 COVID-19 vaccine. The specimen comprised peripheral blood, sampled 28 days after the second AZD1222 dose. This chain's CDR3 is CATSFRRSGELFF. CDR3 bases: TGTGCCACCAGCTTTAGACGGTCCGGGGAGCTGTTTTTT. Supplemented by reference TRBV15 and TRBJ2-2, the full variable domain reads DAMVIQNPRYQVTQFGKPVTLSCSQTLNHNVMYWYQQKSSQAPKLLFHYYDKDFNNEADTPDNFQSRRPNTSFCFLDIRSPGLGDTAMYLCATSFRRSGELFFGEGSRLTVL.